A single sample is the source of the 4 T cell receptor beta chains below, sequenced in a study of control samples from healthy donors and cancer patients (dated by TCRdb to 2020 to 2021). Library creation used the immunoSEQ multiplex PCR assay. In TCRdb, the immuneACCESS table is reduced to in-frame sequences with V and J assigned. These tables do not hold every clone; where another copy was compared, an unresolved V gene accounts for under half, and the others remain unexplained. The sample includes over 100,000 clones, with 70% to 90% observed a single time. 3.4% of the sample is held by the ten biggest clonotypes. Sample: blood. Receptors originate from a middle-aged man in good health.

The chain has TRBV5-4 and TRBJ1-1, with no clear D. CDR1 and CDR2 from the germline V gene are SGHNT and YYREEE (reference sequence). The CDR3 covers 15 residues. V dropped 3 bases and J dropped 1 base, with 13 bases sitting between them. DNA for the CDR3: TGTGCCAGCAGCTCGGGCCCAAGTTGGAACACTGAAGCTTTCTTT. As protein: CASSSGPSWNTEAFF.

V is TRBV5-1 and J is TRBJ2-1, with 7 nucleotides matching TRBD2. The CDR3 spans 14 residues. V shed 0 bases, J shed 6 bases, and the junction held 3 bases outside the gene matches. Looked up from germline, CDR1 is SGHRS and CDR2 is YFSETQ. Here the CDR3 DNA reads TGCGCCAGCAGCTTGGTTGCGGGGGTCAATGAGCAGTTCTTC. This codes for CASSLVAGVNEQFF.

The chain combines TRBV7-2 with TRBJ1-5, with D uncertain. The V gene's germline CDR1 is SGHTA and CDR2 FQGNSA. With 3 bases removed from V and 4 bases from J, the gap between germline ends came to 7 bases. The CDR3 sequence is 13 residues long. The chain's CDR3 is CASSFEGNQPQHF. The DNA of the CDR3 is TGTGCCAGCAGCTTCGAGGGTAATCAGCCCCAGCATTTT.

The J gene is TRBJ1-5, the V gene TRBV5-1; possibly TRBD1 for D (5 bases). Germline CDR1 SGHRS, CDR2 YFSETQ. The CDR3 loop spans 14 amino acids. Between the trimmed V and J ends, which lost 0 bases and 4 bases, there was a span of 8 bases. In nucleotides, the CDR3 is TGCGCCAGCAGCTTGGGACAGCCAAATCAGCCCCAGCATTTT. Its translation is CASSLGQPNQPQHF.